The rows below give T cell receptor beta chains drawn from one sample of a study of Ad26.COV2.S vaccination and SARS-CoV-2 variants. Clones were sequenced by immunoSEQ multiplex PCR, and TCRdb holds only the in-frame ones, with some missing. The table has 300,000 to 400,000 clones, approximately 90% seen once. The sequencing here drew on peripheral blood, taken in a trial of Ad26.COV2.S vaccine versus placebo. The source of these receptors is a person aged 18-60 years who received the Ad26.COV2.S COVID-19 vaccine or a placebo. Each CDR3 is given with its conserved first and last residue.

v_call cdr3_length cdr3_aa
TRBV4-1 17 CASSQDFAGSVANVLTF
TRBV29-1 14 CSVELLAGNYEQYF
TRBV7-9 16 CASSWGPQGSSETQYF
TRBV11-2 13 CASSLERFYEQYF
TRBV9 14 CASSPWTGDYEQYF
TRBV6-2/TRBV6-3 15 CASSYSTSYNSPLHF
TRBV7-9 15 CASGTGGGPGNTIYF
TRBV3-1/TRBV3-2 17 CASSRTNTGAGANVLTF
TRBV27 13 CASSLGRRYEQYF
TRBV28 14 CASSPGGSSYEQYF
TRBV4-2 16 CASSQEARGGSYEQYF
TRBV5-1 19 CASRRTSGNAPFPGDTQYF
TRBV27 13 CASSLTGSSPLHF
TRBV15 19 CATSRGSGTGTYSNQPQHF
TRBV7-9 12 CASRVGQETQYF
TRBV6-5 14 CASSPDRSYNEQFF
TRBV7-8 12 CASSQLYNEQFF
TRBV7-9 12 CASSLPGGEAFF
TRBV6-5 14 CASIGTSVAGELFF
TRBV6-5 16 CASSYSGQGANNEQFF
TRBV2 11 CASNGRGEQYF
TRBV30 18 CAGSGTSGRAVQTDTQYF
TRBV6-1 12 CASSDHPFEQYF
TRBV5-4 16 CASSLVLAGGPVEQYF
TRBV6-2/TRBV6-3 15 CASSYSTLLGETQYF
TRBV10-1 13 CASSAGENTEAFF
TRBV12-3/TRBV12-4 13 CASSLVRGTEAFF
TRBV7-2 16 CASSQGGRRAYNEQFF
TRBV30 20 CAWSVPPRTVVGRDTGELFF
TRBV19 15 CASSASGGAYNEQFF
TRBV27 14 CASSLRARGSPLHF
TRBV4-1 16 CASSQEPGATNEKLFF
TRBV7-8 16 CASSLWAGDSNQPQHF
TRBV18 14 CASSREEYGNTIYF
TRBV11-2 14 CASSPAVDTGELFF
TRBV7-2 13 CASSSFRGGEQFF
TRBV3-1/TRBV3-2 14 CASSQAGMNTEAFF
TRBV18 13 CASSPGGGEKLFF
TRBV2 15 CASSEEGRSQETQYF
TRBV6-4 13 CASSPGGTDTQYF
TRBV12-5 18 CASGLFPRQEISGNTIYF
TRBV9 11 CARTSYNEQFF
TRBV9 16 CASSLSLAESYNEQFF
TRBV29-1 11 CSVGWDAEQFF
TRBV19 16 CASSAGLAGGHNEQFF
TRBV7-9 12 CASSPAGHEQFF
TRBV4-2 16 CASSHIDRDFNYGYTF
TRBV7-2 19 CASSLKLSPAGVGNQPQHF
TRBV2 16 CASSSTQSSGANVLTF
TRBV5-4 14 CASSLEPGNTEAFF
TRBV19 11 CASSNTGELFF
TRBV13 15 CASSVRQVINYGYTF
TRBV28 16 CASSSGNSGPTYEQYF
TRBV3-1/TRBV3-2 17 CASSQGFRGTGRYEQYF
TRBV2 13 CASSGQATGELFF